This entry concerns a single T cell receptor beta chain. Sequenced by immunoSEQ multiplex PCR; TCRdb stores in-frame clones only, minus some. Of 75,000 to 80,000 clones detected, approximately 94% appear once; the ten largest clones hold 1.5%. These data come from a study of brain T cells in children with intractable seizures. Only cases whose brain tissue showed the highest T cell transcript signatures were sequenced. Patients received at least one anti-epileptic drug before surgery. Germline V gene lookup returns CDR1 MNHEY and CDR2 SVGAGI. This CDR3 region has 16 residues. With V trimmed by 4 bases and J by 4 bases, 8 bases remained unmatched.

Source: peripheral blood, taken at surgery. The J gene is TRBJ2-1, the V gene TRBV6-5; TRBD2 aligns across 9 bases. This TCR derives from a boy younger than two with tuberous sclerosis and intractable seizures. Written as DNA, the CDR3 is TGTGCCAGCAGTTCCACCGGACTAGCGAGTTACAATGAGCAGTTCTTC. Encoded protein: CASSSTGLASYNEQFF.